The 11 T cell receptor beta chains in this list originate from one sample, sequenced in a study of memory CD4+ T cells and cytomegalovirus serostatus. Single viable CD3+CD4+CD8-CD45RO+ cells were sorted as the memory CD4+ T cells. Method: immunoSEQ multiplex PCR; TCRdb's copy keeps in-frame clones and lacks some. The table has fewer than 90,000 clones, around 78% seen once; the top ten hold just over 2.5%. Material: memory CD4+ T cells from blood. All receptors come from an adult in good health and CMV-seropositive.

V and J are TRBV28 and TRBJ1-1, with D unclear. Germline loops: CDR1 MDHEN, CDR2 SYDVKM. The CDR3 spans 14 residues. V was cut by 10 bases and J by 5 bases, with 20 bases left in between. The CDR3 coding sequence is TGTGCCATCATAAAGACGGTTTTGGGTACTGAAGCTTTCTTT. The encoded protein is CAIIKTVLGTEAFF.

This chain links TRBV13 with TRBJ2-7; D ambiguous. V was shortened by 5 bases and J by 0 bases, with 8 bases between the two germline ends. The germline V gene encodes CDR1 PRHDT and CDR2 FYEKMQ (reference sequence). CDR3 length: 13 residues. The DNA of the CDR3 is TGTGCCAGCAGCCTTCCGTCCTCCTACGAGCAGTACTTC. As protein: CASSLPSSYEQYF.

The V call is TRBV19, the J call TRBJ1-2; D remains unclear. The CDR3 consists of 13 residues. Germline V gene data show CDR1 as LNHDA and CDR2 as SQIVND (reference sequence). V was shortened by 7 bases and J by 8 bases, with 17 bases between the two germline ends. The CDR3 DNA reads TGTGCCAGTAACCTCGGAGAAGGAGGCGGCTACACCTTC. Protein sequence: CASNLGEGGGYTF.

The chain recombines TRBV11-3 with TRBJ2-1, with 9 nucleotides matching TRBD2. Germline CDR1 reads SGHNT; CDR2 reads YENEEA. CDR3 length: 16 residues. The V and J ends lost 4 bases and 5 bases, in that order; junction bases with no gene match: 9. The CDR3: CASSSRSGGPNNEQFF. The CDR3, as DNA: TGTGCCAGCAGCTCACGTAGCGGGGGACCTAACAATGAGCAGTTCTTC.

This clone is medium-sized in the sample. The rearrangement links TRBV11-2 to TRBJ2-2; D is perhaps TRBD2 (7 bases). Germline loops: CDR1 SGHAT, CDR2 FQNNGV. The CDR3 contains 17 residues. V lost 5 bases and J lost 5, with 21 bases in between. The CDR3 loop is CASSRNPGGQKTGELFF. For the CDR3, the DNA is TGTGCCAGCAGCCGGAACCCGGGGGGCCAAAAAACCGGGGAGCTGTTTTTT.

This chain joins TRBV19 and TRBJ2-1; TRBD2 matches 10 bases. V shed 1 base and J 6 bases; nucleotides not matched to a gene: 9. The CDR3 is 17 residues long. Germline V gives CDR1 LNHDA, CDR2 SQIVND (reference sequence). The CDR3 DNA sequence: TGTGCCAGTAGTATAGGAGGAAGCGGGAGGGCTTCCAATGAGCAGTTCTTC. This codes for CASSIGGSGRASNEQFF.

The rearrangement joins TRBV6-1 to TRBJ1-2; D not resolved. V was pared by 1 base and J by 9 bases, with 18 bases between. The germline gives CDR1 MNHNS, CDR2 SASEGT. CDR3 length: 15 amino acids. Here the CDR3 reads CASSEGPFQVFSYTF. In nucleotides, the CDR3 is TGTGCCAGCAGTGAAGGGCCGTTCCAAGTCTTTAGCTACACCTTC.

This clone was seen a handful of times. The chain carries TRBV19 and TRBJ1-1; D uncertain. The germline V gene has CDR1 LNHDA and CDR2 SQIVND (reference sequence). CDR3 length equals 12 residues. The V and J ends lost 4 bases and 4 bases respectively, with 7 bases between them. The CDR3 nucleotides read TGTGCCAGTAGTAGCCTGAGCACTGAAGCTTTCTTT. It codes for CASSSLSTEAFF.

This clone was counted only a few times. The chain has TRBV30 and TRBJ1-1; D gene unclear. V lost 2 bases and J lost 8, with 9 bases in between. The CDR3 extends over 11 amino acids. Germline values: CDR1 GTSNPN, CDR2 SVGIG (reference sequence). The CDR3 is CAWSYATEAFF. CDR3 DNA sequence: TGTGCCTGGAGTTACGCAACGGAAGCTTTCTTT. Variable domain in full (rest from reference TRBV30 and TRBJ1-1): SQTIHQWPATLVQPVGSPLSLECTVEGTSNPNLYWYRQAAGRGLQLLFYSVGIGQISSEVPQNLSASRPQDRQFILSSKKLLLSDSGFYLCAWSYATEAFFGQGTRLTVV.

The chain combines TRBV6-1 with TRBJ2-4; D uncertain. V lost 0 bases, J lost 12 bases, and 6 bases lay in between. This CDR3 contains 11 residues. Per germline, CDR1 MNHNS and CDR2 SASEGT. The CDR3 sequence is CASSEAVGQYF. The CDR3 nucleotides are TGTGCCAGCAGTGAAGCAGTGGGTCAGTACTTC.

V is TRBV7-9 and J is TRBJ1-1; D might be TRBD1 (5 bases). V was shortened by 5 bases and J by 10 bases, with 14 bases between the two germline ends. Germline CDR1 reads SEHNR; CDR2 reads FQNEAQ (reference sequence). The CDR3 has 12 residues. The CDR3 DNA sequence: TGTGCCAGCAGCCCCACAGGTTTTACAGCTTTCTTT. This encodes CASSPTGFTAFF. The complete variable domain, with remaining parts taken from reference TRBV7-9 and TRBJ1-1, reads DTGVSQNPRHKITKRGQNVTFRCDPISEHNRLYWYRQTLGQGPEFLTYFQNEAQLEKSRLLSDRFSAERPKGSFSTLEIQRTEQGDSAMYLCASSPTGFTAFFGQGTRLTVV.